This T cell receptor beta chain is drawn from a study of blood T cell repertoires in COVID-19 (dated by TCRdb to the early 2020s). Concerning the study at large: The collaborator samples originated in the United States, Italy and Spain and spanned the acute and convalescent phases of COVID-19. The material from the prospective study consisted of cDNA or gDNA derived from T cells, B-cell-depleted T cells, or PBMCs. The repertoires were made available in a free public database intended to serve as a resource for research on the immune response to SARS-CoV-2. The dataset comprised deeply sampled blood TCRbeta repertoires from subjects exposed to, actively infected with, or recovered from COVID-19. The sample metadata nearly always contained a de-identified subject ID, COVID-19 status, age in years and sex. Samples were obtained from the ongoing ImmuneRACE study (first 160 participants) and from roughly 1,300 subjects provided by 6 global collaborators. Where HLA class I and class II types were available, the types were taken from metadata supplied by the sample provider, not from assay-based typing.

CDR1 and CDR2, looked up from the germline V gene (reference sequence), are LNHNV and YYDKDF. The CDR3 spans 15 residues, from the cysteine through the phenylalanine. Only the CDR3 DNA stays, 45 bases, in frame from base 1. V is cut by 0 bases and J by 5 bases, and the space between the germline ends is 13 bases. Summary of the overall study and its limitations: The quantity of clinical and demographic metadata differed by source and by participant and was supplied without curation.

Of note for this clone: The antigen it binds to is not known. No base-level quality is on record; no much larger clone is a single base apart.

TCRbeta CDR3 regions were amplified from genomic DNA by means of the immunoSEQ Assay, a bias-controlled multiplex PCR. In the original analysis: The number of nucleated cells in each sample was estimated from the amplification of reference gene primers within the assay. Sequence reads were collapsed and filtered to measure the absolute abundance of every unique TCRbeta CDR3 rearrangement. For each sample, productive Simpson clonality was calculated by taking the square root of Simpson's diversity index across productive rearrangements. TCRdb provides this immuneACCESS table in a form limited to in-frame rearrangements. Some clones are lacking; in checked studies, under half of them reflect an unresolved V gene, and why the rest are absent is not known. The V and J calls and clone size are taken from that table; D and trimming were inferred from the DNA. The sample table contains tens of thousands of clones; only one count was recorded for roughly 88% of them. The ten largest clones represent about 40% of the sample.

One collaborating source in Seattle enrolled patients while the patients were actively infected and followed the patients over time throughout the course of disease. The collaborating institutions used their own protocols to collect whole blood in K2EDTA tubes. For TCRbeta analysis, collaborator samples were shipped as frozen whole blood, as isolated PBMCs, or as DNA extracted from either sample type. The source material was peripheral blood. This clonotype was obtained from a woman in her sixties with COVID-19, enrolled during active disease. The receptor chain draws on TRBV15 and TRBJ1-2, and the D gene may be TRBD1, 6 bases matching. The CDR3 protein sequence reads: CATSREPPGHYGYTF. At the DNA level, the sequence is TGTGCCACCAGCAGAGAACCTCCGGGACATTATGGCTACACCTTC.